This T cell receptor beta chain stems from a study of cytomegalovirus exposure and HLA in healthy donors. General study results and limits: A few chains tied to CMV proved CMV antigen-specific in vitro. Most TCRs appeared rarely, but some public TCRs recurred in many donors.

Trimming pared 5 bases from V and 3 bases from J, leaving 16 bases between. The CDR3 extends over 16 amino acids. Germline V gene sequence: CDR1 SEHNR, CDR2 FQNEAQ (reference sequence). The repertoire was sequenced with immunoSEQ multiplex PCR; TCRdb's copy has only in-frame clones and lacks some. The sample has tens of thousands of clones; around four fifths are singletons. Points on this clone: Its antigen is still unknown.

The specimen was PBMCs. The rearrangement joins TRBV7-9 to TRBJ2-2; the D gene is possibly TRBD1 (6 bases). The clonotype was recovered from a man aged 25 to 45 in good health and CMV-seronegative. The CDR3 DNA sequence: TGTGCCAGCAGCACCAGGGACACCTGGTACACCGGGGAGCTGTTTTTT. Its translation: CASSTRDTWYTGELFF.